The sequence of this T cell receptor (beta chain) was determined in a study of early T cells in non-severe SARS-CoV-2 infection. This clonotype was observed a few times. A single record per CDR3 protein comes from TCRdb applying MiXCR to the 5' RACE reads. Seen here are approximately 70,000 distinct CDR3 sequences, about 4.9% observed once, and the top ten hold about 3.6%. The CDR3 extends over 16 amino acids. In germline, CDR1 is LGHDT, CDR2 YNNKEL (reference sequence). V was shortened by 0 bases and J by 0 bases, with 9 bases between the two germline ends. This chain links TRBV3-1 with TRBJ1-5; possibly TRBD1 for D (6 bases). The sample here was whole blood, taken at baseline. This receptor was taken from an adult who was a healthcare worker with PCR-confirmed SARS-CoV-2 infection or an uninfected control (not recorded which). The donor label of this sample is uncertain. The CDR3 bases are TGTGCCAGCAGCCAAGATGACAGGACTAGCAATCAGCCCCAGCATTTT. It specifies CASSQDDRTSNQPQHF.